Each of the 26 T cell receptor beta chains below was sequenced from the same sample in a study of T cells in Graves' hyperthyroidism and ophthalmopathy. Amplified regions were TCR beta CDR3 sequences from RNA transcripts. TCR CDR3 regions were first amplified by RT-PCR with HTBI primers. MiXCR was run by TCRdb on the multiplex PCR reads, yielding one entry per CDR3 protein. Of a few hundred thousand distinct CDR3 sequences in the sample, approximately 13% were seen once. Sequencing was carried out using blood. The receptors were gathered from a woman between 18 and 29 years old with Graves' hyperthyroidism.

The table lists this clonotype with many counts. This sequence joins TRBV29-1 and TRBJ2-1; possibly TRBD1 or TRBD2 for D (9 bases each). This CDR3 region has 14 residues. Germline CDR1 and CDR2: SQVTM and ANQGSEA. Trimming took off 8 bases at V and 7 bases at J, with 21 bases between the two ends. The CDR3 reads CSSSGTGNLNEQFF. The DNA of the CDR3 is TGCAGCTCTAGCGGGACAGGGAATTTGAATGAGCAGTTCTTC.

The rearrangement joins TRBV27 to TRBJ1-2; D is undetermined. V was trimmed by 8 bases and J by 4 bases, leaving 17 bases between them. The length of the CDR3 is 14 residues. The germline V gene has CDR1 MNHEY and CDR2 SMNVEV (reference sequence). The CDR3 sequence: CASQAGRGGYGYTF. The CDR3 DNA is TGTGCCAGCCAGGCCGGGAGAGGTGGCTATGGCTACACCTTC.

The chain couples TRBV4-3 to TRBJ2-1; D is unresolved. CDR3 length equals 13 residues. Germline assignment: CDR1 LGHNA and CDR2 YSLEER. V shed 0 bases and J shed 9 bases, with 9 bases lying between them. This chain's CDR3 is CASSQDLNSEQFF. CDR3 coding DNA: TGCGCCAGCAGCCAAGATTTGAACAGTGAGCAGTTCTTC.

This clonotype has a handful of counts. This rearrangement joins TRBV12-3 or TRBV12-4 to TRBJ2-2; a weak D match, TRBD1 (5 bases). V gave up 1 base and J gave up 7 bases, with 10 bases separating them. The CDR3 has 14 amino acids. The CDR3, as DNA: TGTGCCAGCAGTTTAGGGGGCGCTGGCGGGGAGCTGTTTTTT. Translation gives CASSLGGAGGELFF.

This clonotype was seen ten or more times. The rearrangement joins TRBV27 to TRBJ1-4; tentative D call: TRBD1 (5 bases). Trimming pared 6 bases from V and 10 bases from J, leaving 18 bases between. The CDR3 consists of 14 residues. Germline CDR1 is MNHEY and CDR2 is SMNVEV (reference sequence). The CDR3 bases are TGTGCCAGCAGCCCTCAGGGTAAAGGAGGAAAACTGTTTTTT. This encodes CASSPQGKGGKLFF.

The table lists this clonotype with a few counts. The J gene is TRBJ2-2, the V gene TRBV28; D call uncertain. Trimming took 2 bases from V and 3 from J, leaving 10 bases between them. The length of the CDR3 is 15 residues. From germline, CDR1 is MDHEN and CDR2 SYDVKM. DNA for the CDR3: TGTGCCAGCAGTTTAACCTTCTTGGACACCGGGGAGCTGTTTTTT. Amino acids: CASSLTFLDTGELFF.

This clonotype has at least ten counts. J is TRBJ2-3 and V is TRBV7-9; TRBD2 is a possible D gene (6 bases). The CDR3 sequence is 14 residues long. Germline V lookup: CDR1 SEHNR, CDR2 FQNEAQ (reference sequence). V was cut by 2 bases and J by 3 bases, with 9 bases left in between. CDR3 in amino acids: CASSLIGSTDTQYF. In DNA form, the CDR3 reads TGTGCCAGCAGCTTAATCGGGAGTACAGATACGCAGTATTTT. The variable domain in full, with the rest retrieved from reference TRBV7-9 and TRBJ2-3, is DTGVSQNPRHKITKRGQNVTFRCDPISEHNRLYWYRQTLGQGPEFLTYFQNEAQLEKSRLLSDRFSAERPKGSFSTLEIQRTEQGDSAMYLCASSLIGSTDTQYFGPGTRLTVL.

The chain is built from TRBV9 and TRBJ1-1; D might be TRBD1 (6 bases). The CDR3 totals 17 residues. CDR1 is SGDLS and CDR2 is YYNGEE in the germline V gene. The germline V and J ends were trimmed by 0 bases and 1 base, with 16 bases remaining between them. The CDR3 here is CASSVDPPGATNTEAFF. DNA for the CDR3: TGTGCCAGCAGCGTAGACCCTCCAGGGGCGACGAACACTGAAGCTTTCTTT.

The chain's CDR3 is CSVRPRGNTEAFF. In nucleotides, the CDR3 is TGCAGCGTGCGCCCCAGGGGGAACACTGAAGCTTTCTTT. The chain combines TRBV29-1 with TRBJ1-1, with D possibly being TRBD1 (6 bases). The CDR3 runs to 13 residues. V gave up 6 bases and J gave up 1 base, with 12 bases separating them. Germline V gene sequence: CDR1 SQVTM, CDR2 ANQGSEA.

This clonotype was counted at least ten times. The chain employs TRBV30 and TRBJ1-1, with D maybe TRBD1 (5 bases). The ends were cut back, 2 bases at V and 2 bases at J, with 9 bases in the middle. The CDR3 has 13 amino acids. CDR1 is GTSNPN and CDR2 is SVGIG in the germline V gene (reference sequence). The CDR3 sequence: CAWSIQENTEAFF. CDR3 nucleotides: TGTGCCTGGAGTATACAGGAAAACACTGAAGCTTTCTTT.

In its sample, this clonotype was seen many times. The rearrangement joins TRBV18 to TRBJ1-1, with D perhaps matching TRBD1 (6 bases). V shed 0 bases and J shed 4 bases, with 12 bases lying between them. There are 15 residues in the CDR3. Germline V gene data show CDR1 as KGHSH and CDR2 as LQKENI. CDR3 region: CASSPPKVRGTEAFF. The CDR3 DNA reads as TGTGCCAGCTCACCACCGAAAGTCAGGGGCACTGAAGCTTTCTTT.

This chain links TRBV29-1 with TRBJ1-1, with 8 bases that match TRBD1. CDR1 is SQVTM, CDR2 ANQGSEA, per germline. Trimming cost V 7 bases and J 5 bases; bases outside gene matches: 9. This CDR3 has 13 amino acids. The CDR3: CSAGGQGATEAFF. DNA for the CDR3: TGCAGCGCTGGGGGGCAGGGGGCGACTGAAGCTTTCTTT.

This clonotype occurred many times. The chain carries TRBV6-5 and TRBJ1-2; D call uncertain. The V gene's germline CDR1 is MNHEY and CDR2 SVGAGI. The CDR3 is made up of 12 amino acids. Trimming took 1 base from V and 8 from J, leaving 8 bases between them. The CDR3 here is CASSYLGYGYTF. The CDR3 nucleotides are TGTGCCAGCAGTTACTTGGGGTACGGCTACACCTTC.

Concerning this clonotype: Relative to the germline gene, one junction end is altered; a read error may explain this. This CDR3 is CASSLPTLAPDTQCF. The CDR3 coding sequence is TGTGCCAGCAGTTTACCAACGCTAGCGCCGGATACGCAGTGTTTT. The chain joins TRBV6-5 to TRBJ2-3; D perhaps matches TRBD2 (6 bases). There are 15 residues in the CDR3. The germline CDR1 and CDR2 sequences are MNHEY and SVGAGI.

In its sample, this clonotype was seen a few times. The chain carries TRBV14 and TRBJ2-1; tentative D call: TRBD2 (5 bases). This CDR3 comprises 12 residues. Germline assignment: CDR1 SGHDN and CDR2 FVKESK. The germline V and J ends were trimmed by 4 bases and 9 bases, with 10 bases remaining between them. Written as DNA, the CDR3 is TGTGCCAGCAGCCCCCTACGGGGTGAGCAGTTCTTC. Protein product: CASSPLRGEQFF.

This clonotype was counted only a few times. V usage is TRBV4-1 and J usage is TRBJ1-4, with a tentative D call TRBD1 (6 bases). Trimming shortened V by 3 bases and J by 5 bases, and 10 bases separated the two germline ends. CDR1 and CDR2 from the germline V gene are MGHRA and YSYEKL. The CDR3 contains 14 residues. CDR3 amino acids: CASSHRGGNEKLFF. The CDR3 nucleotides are TGCGCCAGCAGCCACAGGGGTGGAAATGAAAAACTGTTTTTT.

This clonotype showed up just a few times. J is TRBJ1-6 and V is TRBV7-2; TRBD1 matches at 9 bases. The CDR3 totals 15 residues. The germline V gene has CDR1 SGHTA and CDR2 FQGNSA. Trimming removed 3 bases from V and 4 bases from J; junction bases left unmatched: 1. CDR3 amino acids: CASSFDRGYNSPLHF. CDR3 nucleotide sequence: TGTGCCAGCAGCTTCGACAGGGGGTATAATTCACCCCTCCACTTT.

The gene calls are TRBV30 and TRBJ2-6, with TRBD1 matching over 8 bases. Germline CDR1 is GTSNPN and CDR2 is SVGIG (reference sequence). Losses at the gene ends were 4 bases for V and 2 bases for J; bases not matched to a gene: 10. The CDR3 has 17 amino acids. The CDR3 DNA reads TGTGCCTGGATTAACAGGGGGACGAGGACTGGGGCCAACGTCCTGACTTTC. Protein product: CAWINRGTRTGANVLTF.

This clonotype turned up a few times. CDR3 in amino acids: CASKPGPHDTDTQYF. As DNA, the CDR3 is TGTGCCAGTAAGCCGGGACCCCACGACACAGATACGCAGTATTTT. The chain links TRBV6-1 to TRBJ2-3; tentatively, D is TRBD1 or TRBD2 (5 bases each). Germline V lookup: CDR1 MNHNS, CDR2 SASEGT. CDR3 length equals 15 residues. V lost 9 bases and J 2 bases, leaving 18 bases between the germline ends.

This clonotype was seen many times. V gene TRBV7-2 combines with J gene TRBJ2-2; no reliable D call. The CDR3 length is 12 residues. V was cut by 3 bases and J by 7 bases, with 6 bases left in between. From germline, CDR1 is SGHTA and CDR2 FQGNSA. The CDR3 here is CASSLERGELFF. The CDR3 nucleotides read TGTGCCAGCAGCTTGGAACGCGGGGAGCTGTTTTTT. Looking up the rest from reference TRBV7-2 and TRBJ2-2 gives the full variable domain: GAGVSQSPSNKVTEKGKDVELRCDPISGHTALYWYRQSLGQGLEFLIYFQGNSAPDKSGLPSDRFSAERTGGSVSTLTIQRTQQEDSAVYLCASSLERGELFFGEGSRLTVL.

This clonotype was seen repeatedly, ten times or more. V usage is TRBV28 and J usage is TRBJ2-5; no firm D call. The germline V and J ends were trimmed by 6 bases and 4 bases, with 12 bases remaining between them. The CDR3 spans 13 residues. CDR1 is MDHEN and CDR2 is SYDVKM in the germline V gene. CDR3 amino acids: CASSEDLLETQYF. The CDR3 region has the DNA TGTGCCAGCAGCGAAGATTTGCTAGAGACCCAGTACTTC.

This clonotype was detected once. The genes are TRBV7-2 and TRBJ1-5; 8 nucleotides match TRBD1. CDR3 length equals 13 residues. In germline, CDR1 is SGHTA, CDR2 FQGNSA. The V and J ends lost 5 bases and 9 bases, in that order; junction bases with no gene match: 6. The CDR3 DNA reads TGTGCCAGCAGCGTACAGGGGGATCGGCCCCAGCATTTT. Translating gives CASSVQGDRPQHF.

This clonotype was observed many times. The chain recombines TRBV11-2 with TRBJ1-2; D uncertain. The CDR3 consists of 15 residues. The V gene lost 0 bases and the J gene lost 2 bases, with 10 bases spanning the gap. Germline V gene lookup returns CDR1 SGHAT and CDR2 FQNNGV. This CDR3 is CASSLDYKPNYGYTF. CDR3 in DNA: TGTGCCAGCAGCTTAGATTATAAACCCAACTATGGCTACACCTTC.

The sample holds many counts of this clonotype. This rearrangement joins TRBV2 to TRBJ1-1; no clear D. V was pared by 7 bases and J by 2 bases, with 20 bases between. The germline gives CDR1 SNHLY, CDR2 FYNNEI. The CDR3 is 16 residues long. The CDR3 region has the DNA TGTGCCAGCACAATCAACTTTGCAGGACCAAACACTGAAGCTTTCTTT. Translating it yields CASTINFAGPNTEAFF.

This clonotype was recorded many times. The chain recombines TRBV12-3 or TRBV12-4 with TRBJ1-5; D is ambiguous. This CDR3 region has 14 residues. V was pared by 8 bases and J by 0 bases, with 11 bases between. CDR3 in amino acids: CASGRDNSNQPQHF. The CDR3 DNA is TGTGCCAGCGGCCGGGATAATAGCAATCAGCCCCAGCATTTT.

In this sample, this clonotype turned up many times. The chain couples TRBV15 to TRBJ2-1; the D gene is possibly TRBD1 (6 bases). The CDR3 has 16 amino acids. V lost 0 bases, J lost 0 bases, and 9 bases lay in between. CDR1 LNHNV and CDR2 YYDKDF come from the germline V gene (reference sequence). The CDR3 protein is CATSRDIGGSYNEQFF. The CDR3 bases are TGTGCCACCAGCAGAGATATAGGGGGCTCCTACAATGAGCAGTTCTTC.